This T cell receptor beta chain was recorded in a study of CD4 T cells in relation to SARS-CoV-2 and coronaviruses. Naive or memory CD4+ cells were cultured 1:1 with T cell-depleted PBMCs plus CEF. This CDR3 spans 17 amino acids. Germline V gene sequence: CDR1 SGHVS, CDR2 FNYEAQ. The V segment lost 7 bases and the J segment 5 bases; nucleotides outside the gene matches: 15. Notes on the study in general: The cross-reactivity analysis covered only spike protein, not other viral proteins. In roughly two thirds of donors, memory CD4+ clonotypes crossrecognized SARS-CoV-2 and at least one common cold coronavirus spike.

TCRdb's table, derived via immunoSEQ multiplex PCR, lists solely in-frame clones and lacks some. In the table there are around 30,000 clones, more than 65% of which are singletons. Remarks on this clone: The antigen remains unidentified.

The gene calls are TRBV7-6 and TRBJ2-1; 9 bases are a match to TRBD2. Sequences were obtained from memory CD4+ T cells from PBMCs, cultured in vitro. The receptor was derived from an adult with COVID-19. The CDR3 DNA reads TGTGCCAGCACCAATCTGGGGGCGGGAGGGATACACAATGAGCAGTTCTTC. This sequence encodes CASTNLGAGGIHNEQFF.